Below are 2 T cell receptor beta chains sequenced from a single sample in a study of OX40 agonist ivuxolimab in advanced cancers. The method was immunoSEQ multiplex PCR; TCRdb's version includes in-frame clones alone and lacks a portion of them. The table has roughly 68,000 clones, less than 95% seen once. This sample comprised CD4+ or CD8+ T cells sorted from blood, obtained in a trial of the OX40 agonist ivuxolimab. The receptors shown here come from an adult with an advanced solid tumor such as melanoma, head and neck, liver or kidney cancer.

The rearrangement links TRBV5-6 to TRBJ1-2, with D perhaps TRBD1 (5 bases). The CDR3 spans 13 residues. Trimming took 4 bases from V and 4 from J, leaving 11 bases between them. Germline V gives CDR1 SGHDT, CDR2 YYEEEE. CDR3 sequence reads: CASSQQELYGYTF. CDR3 DNA: TGTGCCAGCAGCCAACAGGAGCTCTATGGCTACACCTTC.

This clone is a singleton in its sample. The chain couples TRBV7-8 to TRBJ2-1; D not certain. Germline V gene lookup returns CDR1 SGHVS and CDR2 FQNEAQ. V gave up 3 bases and J gave up 0 bases, with 9 bases separating them. The CDR3 extends over 15 amino acids. CDR3 nucleotide sequence: TGTGCCAGCAGCTTCCCCCCCAGCTCCTACAATGAGCAGTTCTTC. Protein sequence: CASSFPPSSYNEQFF.